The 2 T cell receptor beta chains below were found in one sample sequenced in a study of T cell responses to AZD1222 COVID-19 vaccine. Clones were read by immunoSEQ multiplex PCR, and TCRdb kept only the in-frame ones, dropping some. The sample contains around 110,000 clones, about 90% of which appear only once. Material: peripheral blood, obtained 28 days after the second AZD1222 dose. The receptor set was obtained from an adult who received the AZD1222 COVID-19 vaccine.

The CDR3 DNA reads as TGTGCCAGCAGCGCGGACAGCCAAGAGACCCAGTACTTC. Translated, it gives CASSADSQETQYF. This chain connects TRBV5-4 to TRBJ2-5; tentative D call: TRBD1 (6 bases). This CDR3 has 13 amino acids. From germline, CDR1 is SGHNT and CDR2 YYREEE (reference sequence). Trimming stripped 4 bases from V and 1 base from J, with 8 bases between.

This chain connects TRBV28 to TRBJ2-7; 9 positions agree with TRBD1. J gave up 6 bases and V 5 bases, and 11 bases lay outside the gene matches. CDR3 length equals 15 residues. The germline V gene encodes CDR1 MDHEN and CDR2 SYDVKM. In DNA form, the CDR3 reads TGTGCCAGCAGTCCCACCCGGACAGGGGTAGGCGAGCAGTACTTC. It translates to CASSPTRTGVGEQYF. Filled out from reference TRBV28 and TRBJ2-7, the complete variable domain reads DVKVTQSSRYLVKRTGEKVFLECVQDMDHENMFWYRQDPGLGLRLIYFSYDVKMKEKGDIPEGYSVSREKKERFSLILESASTNQTSMYLCASSPTRTGVGEQYFGPGTRLTVT.